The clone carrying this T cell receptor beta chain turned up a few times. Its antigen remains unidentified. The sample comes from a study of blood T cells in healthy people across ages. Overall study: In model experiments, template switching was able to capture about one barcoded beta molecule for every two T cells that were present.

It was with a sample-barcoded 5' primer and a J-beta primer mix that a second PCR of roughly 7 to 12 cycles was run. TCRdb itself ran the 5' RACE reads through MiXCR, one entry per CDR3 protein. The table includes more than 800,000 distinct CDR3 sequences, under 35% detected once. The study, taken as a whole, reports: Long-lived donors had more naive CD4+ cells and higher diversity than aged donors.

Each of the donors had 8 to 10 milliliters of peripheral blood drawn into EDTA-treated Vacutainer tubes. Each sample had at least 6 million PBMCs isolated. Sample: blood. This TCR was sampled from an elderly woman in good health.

The CDR3 DNA sequence: TGTGCCAGCAGCCAGTTCCTGAGGGGGTCGGCAACATACAATGAGCAGTTCTTC. Protein product: CASSQFLRGSATYNEQFF. V gene TRBV3-1 combines with J gene TRBJ2-1; possible D gene TRBD1, 6 bases. Germline V gene data show CDR1 as LGHDT and CDR2 as YNNKEL (reference sequence). The CDR3 consists of 18 residues. The V end lost 3 bases, the J end lost 4 bases, and 22 bases lay between the germline ends.